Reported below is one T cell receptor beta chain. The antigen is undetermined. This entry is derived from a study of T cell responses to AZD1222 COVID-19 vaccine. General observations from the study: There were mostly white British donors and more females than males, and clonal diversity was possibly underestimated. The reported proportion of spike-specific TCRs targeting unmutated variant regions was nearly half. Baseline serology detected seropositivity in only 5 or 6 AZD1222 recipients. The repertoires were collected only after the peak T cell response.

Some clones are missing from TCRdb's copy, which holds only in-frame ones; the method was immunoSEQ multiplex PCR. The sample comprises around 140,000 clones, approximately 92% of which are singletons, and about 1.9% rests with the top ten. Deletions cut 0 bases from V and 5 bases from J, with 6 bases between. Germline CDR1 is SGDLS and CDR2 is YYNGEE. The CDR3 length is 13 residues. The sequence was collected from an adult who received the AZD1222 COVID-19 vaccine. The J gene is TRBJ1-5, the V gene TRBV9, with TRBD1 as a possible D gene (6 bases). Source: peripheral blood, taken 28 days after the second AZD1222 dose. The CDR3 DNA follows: TGTGCCAGCAGCGTAGACAGGGATCAGCCCCAGCATTTT. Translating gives CASSVDRDQPQHF.